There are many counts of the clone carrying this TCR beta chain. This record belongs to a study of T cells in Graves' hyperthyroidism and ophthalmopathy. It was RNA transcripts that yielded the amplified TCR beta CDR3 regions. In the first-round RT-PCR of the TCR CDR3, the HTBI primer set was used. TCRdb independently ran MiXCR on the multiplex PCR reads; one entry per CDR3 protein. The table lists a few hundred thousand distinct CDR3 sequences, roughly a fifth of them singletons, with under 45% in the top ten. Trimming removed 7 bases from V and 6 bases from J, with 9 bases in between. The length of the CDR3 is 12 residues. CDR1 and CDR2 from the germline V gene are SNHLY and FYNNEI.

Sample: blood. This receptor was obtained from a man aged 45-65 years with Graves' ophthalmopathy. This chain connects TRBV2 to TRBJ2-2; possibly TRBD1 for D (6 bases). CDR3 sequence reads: CASKGEAGELFF. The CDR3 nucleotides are TGTGCCAGCAAGGGGGAAGCCGGGGAGCTGTTTTTT.